The following is a T cell receptor (beta chain) sequence with its context. CDR1 is LGHNA and CDR2 is YSLEER in the germline V gene. This CDR3 has 16 amino acids. V gave up 3 bases and J gave up 3 bases; unmatched junction bases: 10. This sample was included in a study of blood T cell repertoires in COVID-19. The overall study: The samples span acute and convalescent COVID-19 from the United States, Italy and Spain.

The protocol was immunoSEQ multiplex PCR, while the TCRdb copy is restricted to in-frame clones and leaves out a portion. The sample records just over 300,000 clones, roughly nine tenths being singletons. This chain links TRBV4-3 with TRBJ2-7, with TRBD2 matching 8 bases. The receptor's source is a man between 18 and 35 years old with active or convalescent COVID-19. Sequenced sample: peripheral blood. CDR3 sequence: CASSQTGGEHYYEQYF. The DNA for the CDR3 is TGCGCCAGCAGCCAGACGGGGGGGGAACATTACTACGAGCAGTACTTC.